The 28 T cell receptor beta chains given below trace back to one sample, sequenced in a study of human CD8 memory T cell subsets. A UMI-labeled 5' RACE approach was the method that produced the TCR beta libraries. One entry per CDR3 protein, without DNA, is what TCRdb gives after re-calling the 5' RACE reads. The sample data list 6,000 to 7,500 distinct CDR3 sequences. TPEX cells were early memory CD8+ T cells (CCR7+ PD-1+ TIGIT+) that had exhausted-like traits. The specimen was CD8+ T cells from PBMCs. All receptors come from a human donor in good health.

This CDR3 is CSARGGGGYTEAFF. The chain has TRBV20-1 and TRBJ1-1. Germline V lookup: CDR1 DFQATT, CDR2 SNEGSKA (reference sequence). This CDR3 contains 14 residues.

This sequence joins TRBV21-1 and TRBJ2-5; without DNA, the TCRdb call of TRBD2 cannot be checked. TRBV21-1 is a known pseudogene. This CDR3 is built from 15 residues. The CDR3: CASSKEEGLQETQYF.

The gene calls are TRBV7-8 and TRBJ2-1; TCRdb calls TRBD2, which cannot be checked without DNA. CDR3 size: 17 residues. CDR1 is SGHVS and CDR2 is FQNEAQ in the germline V gene. CDR3: CASSQGGKLAGVVEQFF.

This chain connects TRBV14 to TRBJ2-1; no DNA is available, so the TRBD2 call from TCRdb remains unchecked. Germline assignment: CDR1 SGHDN and CDR2 FVKESK. CDR3 length: 15 amino acids. CDR3 loop: CASSPFAGGPWEQFF.

The genes are TRBV15 and TRBJ2-2; there is no DNA to check the TCRdb D call of TRBD2. The CDR3 runs 17 residues. CDR1 is LNHNV, CDR2 YYDKDF, per germline (reference sequence). The CDR3 here is CATSRTLAGANTGELFF.

V is TRBV6-4 and J is TRBJ2-2; there is no DNA to check the TCRdb D call of TRBD1. This CDR3 contains 15 residues. Germline values: CDR1 MRHNA, CDR2 SNTAGT. The CDR3 sequence is CATRPLAGDTGELFF.

This clonotype counts as medium-sized by frequency. This sequence joins TRBV29-1 and TRBJ1-4; TCRdb reports TRBD1, a call that lacks DNA to check it against. The germline V gene has CDR1 SQVTM and CDR2 ANQGSEA. This CDR3 contains 15 residues. The CDR3 protein is CSVEEGDRANEKLFF.

This clonotype registers medium-sized (0.01 to 0.1%) by frequency. V and J are TRBV29-1 and TRBJ2-3; TCRdb calls TRBD1, which cannot be checked without DNA. The CDR3 is made up of 18 amino acids. Germline values: CDR1 SQVTM, CDR2 ANQGSEA. This CDR3 reads CSVEDGTSETGDTDTQYF.

According to its frequency, this clonotype is medium-sized (0.01 to 0.1%). The chain joins TRBV28 to TRBJ1-6. The CDR3 extends over 15 amino acids. Germline V gene data show CDR1 as MDHEN and CDR2 as SYDVKM. The CDR3 here is CASSSGRTYNSPLHF. The variable domain in full, with the rest retrieved from reference TRBV28 and TRBJ1-6, is DVKVTQSSRYLVKRTGEKVFLECVQDMDHENMFWYRQDPGLGLRLIYFSYDVKMKEKGDIPEGYSVSREKKERFSLILESASTNQTSMYLCASSSGRTYNSPLHFGNGTRLTVT.

This sequence joins TRBV6-1 and TRBJ2-7; TCRdb's D call of TRBD2 is untestable without DNA. Per the germline V gene, CDR1 is MNHNS and CDR2 is SASEGT. The CDR3 is 15 residues long. The CDR3 is CASSEELAGSYEQYF.

The rearrangement joins TRBV3-1 to TRBJ2-7; TCRdb's D call, TRBD2, is unchecked because there is no DNA. There are 16 residues in the CDR3. Germline CDR1 and CDR2: LGHDT and YNNKEL (reference sequence). CDR3 sequence reads: CASSQGLAGGPYEQYF.

The chain uses TRBV5-1 and TRBJ2-4. Germline V lookup: CDR1 SGHRS, CDR2 YFSETQ. The CDR3 has 16 residues. This chain's CDR3 is CASSWGPILAKNIQYF.

V is TRBV4-1 and J is TRBJ2-5; TCRdb proposes TRBD2, but this gene call is untestable without DNA. Germline lookup yields CDR1 MGHRA and CDR2 YSYEKL. The CDR3 spans 15 residues. The chain's CDR3 is CASSQDVVAGETQYF.

This clonotype ranks as medium-sized in terms of frequency. J is TRBJ2-7 and V is TRBV7-6; the D gene TCRdb calls, TRBD1, cannot be checked with no DNA. CDR1 and CDR2 (germline): SGHVS, FNYEAQ. The CDR3 has 17 amino acids. This CDR3 reads CASSPGVGLEGAYEQYF. The full variable domain, its missing parts supplied by reference TRBV7-6 and TRBJ2-7, is GAGVSQSPRYKVTKRGQDVALRCDPISGHVSLYWYRQALGQGPEFLTYFNYEAQQDKSGLPNDRFSAERPEGSISTLTIQRTEQRDSAMYRCASSPGVGLEGAYEQYFGPGTRLTVT.

J is TRBJ2-7 and V is TRBV2; TCRdb reports TRBD2, a call that lacks DNA to check it against. From germline, CDR1 is SNHLY and CDR2 FYNNEI. The CDR3 has 13 residues. CDR3 sequence: CARSGTTSYEQYF.

This chain connects TRBV29-1 to TRBJ2-1; with no DNA, the TCRdb D assignment of TRBD2 cannot be verified. This CDR3 region has 14 residues. The V gene's germline CDR1 is SQVTM and CDR2 ANQGSEA. The CDR3 loop is CSVDNSGRRDEQFF.

The chain uses TRBV28 and TRBJ2-1. This CDR3 is built from 15 residues. Germline loops: CDR1 MDHEN, CDR2 SYDVKM. The CDR3 protein is CASSFRGSIYNEQFF. The full variable domain, its missing parts supplied by reference TRBV28 and TRBJ2-1, is DVKVTQSSRYLVKRTGEKVFLECVQDMDHENMFWYRQDPGLGLRLIYFSYDVKMKEKGDIPEGYSVSREKKERFSLILESASTNQTSMYLCASSFRGSIYNEQFFGPGTRLTVL.

The chain recombines TRBV19 with TRBJ2-1; TCRdb gives TRBD1 as the D gene, but with no DNA this cannot be confirmed. The CDR3 runs 12 residues. Germline V gene lookup returns CDR1 LNHDA and CDR2 SQIVND (reference sequence). The CDR3 here is CASSGNYNEQFF.

The J gene is TRBJ2-7, the V gene TRBV7-9; TCRdb's assignment of TRBD2 cannot be checked, as there is no DNA. In germline, CDR1 is SEHNR, CDR2 FQNEAQ (reference sequence). The CDR3 has 16 residues. CDR3 residues: CASSSLGLAVNYEQYF. The complete variable domain, with remaining parts taken from reference TRBV7-9 and TRBJ2-7, reads DTGVSQNPRHKITKRGQNVTFRCDPISEHNRLYWYRQTLGQGPEFLTYFQNEAQLEKSRLLSDRFSAERPKGSFSTLEIQRTEQGDSAMYLCASSSLGLAVNYEQYFGPGTRLTVT.

The chain uses TRBV6-5 and TRBJ2-2. This CDR3 is built from 17 residues. CDR1 and CDR2 (germline): MNHEY, SVGAGI. CDR3 amino acids: CASSYSEGAIRTGELFF.

Its frequency marks this clonotype as medium-sized. The chain combines TRBV28 with TRBJ2-7. This CDR3 has 15 residues. The V gene's germline CDR1 is MDHEN and CDR2 SYDVKM. The CDR3 region is CASSLPRGELYEQYF.

The rearrangement joins TRBV23-1 to TRBJ1-2; there is no DNA to check the TCRdb D call of TRBD1. TRBV23-1 is treated as an ORF (open reading frame) with a function not yet certain. This CDR3 has 16 amino acids. This chain's CDR3 is CASSQSRGRGFGGYTF.

The chain employs TRBV12-3 or TRBV12-4 and TRBJ2-1; TCRdb's D call of TRBD2 is untestable without DNA. CDR3 size: 16 residues. The CDR3 protein is CASSFPSGGSYNEQFF.

V and J are TRBV27 and TRBJ1-6; TCRdb returns TRBD1, unconfirmable since there is no DNA. Germline CDR1 is MNHEY and CDR2 is SMNVEV (reference sequence). CDR3 length: 14 amino acids. Here the CDR3 reads CASGRTGGLSPLHF.

V usage is TRBV14 and J usage is TRBJ2-5; no DNA is available, so the TRBD2 call from TCRdb remains unchecked. CDR3 length equals 17 residues. Germline V lookup: CDR1 SGHDN, CDR2 FVKESK. The chain's CDR3 is CASSQILAEEGRETQYF.

The chain recombines TRBV20-1 with TRBJ1-1; the TCRdb call, TRBD1, lacks DNA for checking. CDR1 and CDR2 (germline): DFQATT, SNEGSKA (reference sequence). This CDR3 has 12 amino acids. CDR3 residues: CSAWGENTEAFF.

V and J are TRBV15 and TRBJ2-5; TCRdb outputs TRBD2, but without DNA this stays unchecked. The germline CDR1 and CDR2 sequences are LNHNV and YYDKDF (reference sequence). This CDR3 region has 13 residues. CDR3 amino acids: CATSSGGGETQYF.

The genes are TRBV10-2 and TRBJ2-1; TCRdb proposes TRBD2, but this gene call is untestable without DNA. The germline CDR1 and CDR2 sequences are WSHSY and SAAADI. The CDR3 covers 17 residues. CDR3 sequence: CASRNPIGDYSYNEQFF.